This TCR beta chain was captured by sequencing in a study of beta chain features in type 1 diabetes (dated by TCRdb to the late 2010s). About the full investigation: No differences in mean age, gender distribution, total cell number or subset yield were found between patients and healthy donors. Naive and central memory subsets were obtained from all 30 or so donors, but regulatory and stem cell-like memory subsets were isolated from only 8 patients and roughly eight healthy donors. A total of about 99,000,000 sorted cells were examined across all samples, and RNA yield correlated strongly with the number of cells per subset. In the study, recently diagnosed type 1 diabetes patients and matched healthy donors were compared on the TCRB repertoires of their sorted circulating CD4+ T cell subsets.

On this clone: The specificity of this receptor is unknown. No base qualities exist here, and no much larger clone lies one base off it.

All of the isolated RNA was reverse transcribed with the High Capacity cDNA Reverse Transcription Kit, so expressed TCRB transcripts were sequenced. Naive, central memory and regulatory T cell samples underwent deep immunoSEQ sequencing, averaging approximately 3.5 million total reads per sample. After sorted cells were lysed in RLT buffer, RNA was extracted with DNase-treated RNeasy Micro or Mini kits, with the choice depending on cell number. Each cell subset was processed on its own to prevent cross-contamination, while patient and healthy donor samples were processed together. The immunoSEQ multiplex PCR was used to amplify TCRB sequences from cDNA, yielding 87-bp fragments that span the CDR3 region. The amplicons were sequenced using the Illumina HiSeq platform. Turning to the authors' computational methods: PCR bias was computationally corrected using synthetic template baselines, reads within Hamming distance 2 were collapsed, and singletons that could not be merged were discarded. Reads were aligned against IMGT to assign V, D and J genes, CDR3 length and insertions or deletions at six rearrangement sites. Within each subset, clonotype counts were normalized to sorted cell number, after which true diversity and Gini coefficients were computed with the tcR R package. Repertoire sharing was quantified using the overlap coefficient calculated on TCRB nucleotide sequences. Out-of-frame TCRB sequences from naive cells were analyzed as a proxy for the pre-selection repertoire. In its TCRdb copy, this immuneACCESS table keeps in-frame sequences only and misses some clones. Where compared with another copy, unresolved V genes explain less than half of these, and the others have no known cause. V, J and clone size reflect that table, while D and trimming were determined from the DNA. The sample table lists about 140,000 clones, 8% to 13% of them with a count of one. Under 1.5% of the sample lies in the top ten.

CDR1 and CDR2, per the germline V gene (reference sequence), are DFQATT and SNEGSKA. The CDR3 contains 10 residues, cysteine and phenylalanine counted. Only the CDR3 part of the read is kept: 30 bases, read in frame from the first base. Beyond this particular receptor, the publication reports: Because cDNA was sequenced instead of genomic DNA, highly expressing activated cells could be over-represented, though the groups showed no difference in activation or CD3 levels. PCR might favor shorter templates, but patient and control samples were amplified and corrected together, so any skew would affect both groups equally. At VDJ recombination sites, patients with type 1 diabetes made fewer insertions and deleted more nucleotides, a pattern implying thymic rearrangement abnormalities. The naive, central memory and regulatory TCRB repertoires appeared to resemble one another more closely among patients than among healthy donors. Because small numbers of individuals were included in the HLA sub-analyses, any influence of HLA type on TCRB rearrangement was left unresolved. A moderate but significant shortening of TCRB CDR3 length was observed in type 1 diabetes patients in all four CD4+ subsets.

A single peripheral blood draw of around 100 mL on average was collected from each donor into heparinised tubes. A BD FACSAria II was used to sort naive, central memory, regulatory and stem cell-like memory CD4+ T cells with a panel that included CD45RO, CCR7, CD25, CD127, CD95 and CD27. Every sorted population had a purity above 95%. PBMCs were isolated immediately by Lymphoprep density gradient centrifugation and stained directly without culture. To minimize batch effects, samples were stained and sorted in pairs, one healthy donor with one patient per experiment. The receptor's source is a man aged 18 to 35 in good health. Recombination joined TRBV20-1 with TRBJ1-2, and TRBD1 may be the D gene, going by 5 matching bases. The sample taken for sequencing was naive CD4+ T cells from blood. The cell subset or site label corresponds to: true naive CD4+ T cells. The nucleotide sequence reads TGCAGCTCCGAGGCCAGGGATAACACCTTC. Its protein is CSSEARDNTF.